Sequencing of this T cell receptor (beta chain) was carried out in a study of human T cells and chemical hapten exposure. Study-wide results and limits: More PT1 expanded TCRs went with higher patch test scores.

Described time point: patch test 3, about 24 weeks after DPC sensitization. The treatment: therapeutic diphenylcyclopropenone sensitization with weekly scalp DPC. Blood sampling preceded each patch test application. The CDR3 has 14 amino acids. Trimming cost V 2 bases and J 4 bases, with 12 bases left between them. Germline CDR1 and CDR2: MNHNY and SVGAGI (reference sequence). Concerning this clonotype: The antigen remains unidentified.

TCRdb processed the RACE reads anew with MiXCR; each CDR3 protein has one entry. The sample lists around 110,000 distinct CDR3 sequences, approximately 10% occurring once. J is TRBJ2-7 and V is TRBV6-6; D possibly corresponds to TRBD1 (5 bases). This clonotype was obtained from a woman between 45 and 65 years old with alopecia areata. Some clones in this sample may be carry-over from other donors' samples. This specimen consisted of whole blood, obtained in connection with sensitization to the hapten diphenylcyclopropenone (DPC). DNA of the CDR3: TGTGCCAGCAGTTACGGACACAGAGGATACGAGCAGTACTTC. This codes for CASSYGHRGYEQYF.